This T cell receptor beta chain was found in a study of blood T cell repertoires in COVID-19. Overall study: Acute and convalescent COVID-19 specimens originated in the United States, Italy and Spain. T cells, B-cell-depleted T cells, or PBMCs supplied cDNA or gDNA.

Seattle patient enrollment occurred during active infection, with longitudinal follow-up thereafter. TCRdb's copy holds only in-frame clones and misses some; the assay was immunoSEQ multiplex PCR. In the table there are a few hundred thousand clones, around 80% of which are singletons. The germline CDR1 and CDR2 sequences are MNHEY and SMNVEV (reference sequence). Trimming pared 6 bases from V and 3 bases from J, leaving 14 bases between. The CDR3 contains 15 residues. The rearrangement joins TRBV27 to TRBJ2-2; a weak D match, TRBD1 (5 bases). This TCR was recovered from a woman of 80 years or more with COVID-19, enrolled during active disease. The material sequenced was peripheral blood. CDR3 residues: CASRDDLTDTGELFF. The CDR3 nucleotides read TGTGCCAGCAGGGATGACTTGACAGACACCGGGGAGCTGTTTTTT.